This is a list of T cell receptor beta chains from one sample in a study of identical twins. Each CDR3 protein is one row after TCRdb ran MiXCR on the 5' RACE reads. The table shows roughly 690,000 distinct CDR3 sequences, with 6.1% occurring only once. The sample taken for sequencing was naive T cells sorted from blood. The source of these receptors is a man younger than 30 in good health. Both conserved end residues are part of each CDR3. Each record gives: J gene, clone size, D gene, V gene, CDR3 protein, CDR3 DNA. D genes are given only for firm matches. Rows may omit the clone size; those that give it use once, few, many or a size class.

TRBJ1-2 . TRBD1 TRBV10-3 CAISTTGRYYGYTF TGTGCCATCAGCACGACAGGGCGCTACTATGGCTACACCTTC
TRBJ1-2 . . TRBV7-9 CASTGRGVGYTF TGTGCCAGCACCGGCCGGGGGGTTGGCTACACCTTC
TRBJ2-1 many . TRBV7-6 CASSFGGDSSYNEQFF TGTGCCAGCAGCTTCGGCGGGGATAGCTCCTACAATGAGCAGTTCTTC
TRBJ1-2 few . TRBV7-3 CASSLIRAEDYGYTF TGTGCCAGCAGCTTAATTCGGGCAGAGGACTATGGCTACACCTTC
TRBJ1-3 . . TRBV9 CASSVEAARNTIYF TGTGCCAGCAGCGTAGAGGCAGCCAGAAACACCATATATTTT
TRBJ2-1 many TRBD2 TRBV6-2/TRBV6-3 CASSYDLLGSAGVQFF TGTGCCAGCAGTTATGATCTACTGGGATCTGCGGGAGTGCAGTTCTTC
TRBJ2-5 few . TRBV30 CAWSADRTQETQYF TGTGCCTGGAGTGCGGACAGAACACAAGAGACCCAGTACTTC
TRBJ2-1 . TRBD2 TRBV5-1 CASTYTGTTSNEQFF TGCGCCAGCACATACACCGGGACTACCTCTAATGAGCAGTTCTTC
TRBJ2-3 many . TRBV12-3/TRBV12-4 CASSSGVAGSQYF TGTGCCAGCAGTTCCGGGGTGGCGGGGTCGCAGTATTTT
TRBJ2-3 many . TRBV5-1 CASSGVGTDTQYF TGCGCCAGCAGTGGGGTAGGCACAGATACGCAGTATTTT
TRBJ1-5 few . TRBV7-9 CASSYGQPQHF TGTGCCAGCAGCTATGGCCAGCCCCAGCATTTT
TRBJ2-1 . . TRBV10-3 CAIRWDRSNYNEQFF TGTGCCATCAGATGGGATCGTTCTAATTACAATGAGCAGTTCTTC
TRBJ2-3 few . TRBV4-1 CASSQFKDSGASTDTQYF TGCGCCAGCAGCCAGTTTAAGGATAGCGGAGCTAGCACAGATACGCAGTATTTT
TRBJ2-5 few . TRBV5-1 CASSLAWGPGETQYF TGCGCCAGCAGCTTGGCCTGGGGGCCGGGGGAGACCCAGTACTTC
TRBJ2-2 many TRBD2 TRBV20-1 CSASPSLAGAAGELFF TGCAGTGCTAGCCCCTCCTTAGCGGGAGCAGCCGGGGAGCTGTTTTTT
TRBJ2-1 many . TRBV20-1 CSAIPGVPYNEQFF TGCAGTGCTATACCGGGAGTACCCTACAATGAGCAGTTCTTC
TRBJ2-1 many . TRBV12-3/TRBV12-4 CASRRMDMDEQFF TGTGCCAGCAGAAGAATGGACATGGATGAGCAGTTCTTC
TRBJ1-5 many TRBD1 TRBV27 CASSGDRYNQPQHF TGTGCCAGCAGTGGGGACAGATACAATCAGCCCCAGCATTTT
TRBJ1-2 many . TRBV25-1 CASSNGALYGYTF TGTGCCAGCAGTAACGGAGCCCTCTATGGCTACACCTTC
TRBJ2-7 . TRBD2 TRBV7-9 CASSQIIAGGGHEQYF TGTGCCAGCAGCCAAATAATAGCGGGAGGAGGCCACGAGCAGTACTTC
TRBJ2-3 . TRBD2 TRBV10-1 CASSEGAGGPDTQYF TGCGCCAGCAGTGAAGGAGCGGGAGGGCCGGATACGCAGTATTTT
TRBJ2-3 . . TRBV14 CASSRLQGIEDTQYF TGTGCCAGCAGCCGCCTCCAGGGGATCGAGGATACGCAGTATTTT
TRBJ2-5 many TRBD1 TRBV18 CASSPGTGKETQYF TGTGCCAGCTCACCCGGGACAGGAAAAGAGACCCAGTACTTC
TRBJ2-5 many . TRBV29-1 CSVELGRGSQETQYF TGCAGCGTTGAACTGGGGAGGGGGTCGCAAGAGACCCAGTACTTC
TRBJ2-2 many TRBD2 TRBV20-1 CSARDRTSGSNTGELFF TGCAGTGCTAGAGATCGGACTAGCGGGAGTAACACCGGGGAGCTGTTTTTT
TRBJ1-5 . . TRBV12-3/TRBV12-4 CASSRSSGGNQPQHF TGTGCCAGCAGTCGATCCAGCGGGGGCAATCAGCCCCAGCATTTT
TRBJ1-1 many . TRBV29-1 CSVEVRGLLAEAFF TGCAGCGTTGAAGTCAGGGGTTTGTTGGCTGAAGCTTTCTTT
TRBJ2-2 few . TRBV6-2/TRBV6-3 CASSSWSGNTGELFF TGTGCCAGCAGTAGTTGGAGCGGAAACACCGGGGAGCTGTTTTTT
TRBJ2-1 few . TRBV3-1 CASSLGQLTGEQFF TGTGCCAGCAGCCTCGGGCAGTTGACGGGTGAGCAGTTCTTC
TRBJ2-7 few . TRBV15 CATSRARGEQYF TGTGCCACCAGCAGAGCACGCGGCGAGCAGTACTTC
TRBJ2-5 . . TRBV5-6 CASSDGRSYQETQYF TGTGCCAGCAGCGACGGACGGAGTTATCAAGAGACCCAGTACTTC
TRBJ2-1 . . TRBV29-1 CSGGRLAYDNEQFF TGCAGCGGGGGAAGGCTAGCATATGACAATGAGCAGTTCTTC
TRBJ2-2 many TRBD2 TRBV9 CASSSSGTSGTGELFF TGTGCCAGCAGCTCGTCCGGGACTAGCGGCACCGGGGAGCTGTTTTTT
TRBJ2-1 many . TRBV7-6 CASSLFSAADKDEQFF TGTGCCAGCAGCTTATTCTCAGCGGCAGACAAGGACGAGCAGTTCTTC
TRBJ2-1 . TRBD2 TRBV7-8 CASIPWGPGLANNEQFF TGTGCCAGCATCCCTTGGGGTCCGGGACTAGCGAACAATGAGCAGTTCTTC
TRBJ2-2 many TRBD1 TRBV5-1 CASSPGQIDTGELFF TGCGCCAGCAGCCCGGGACAGATTGACACCGGGGAGCTGTTTTTT
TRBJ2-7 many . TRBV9 CASSGKLGAYSYEQYF TGTGCCAGCAGCGGCAAACTAGGGGCCTACTCCTACGAGCAGTACTTC
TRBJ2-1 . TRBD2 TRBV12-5 CASGTSSGTSGKVEQFF TGTGCTAGTGGCACATCGTCCGGGACTAGCGGGAAGGTTGAGCAGTTCTTC
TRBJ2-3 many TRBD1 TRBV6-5 CASSDVETGESDTQYF TGTGCCAGCAGTGACGTCGAGACAGGGGAGTCAGATACGCAGTATTTT
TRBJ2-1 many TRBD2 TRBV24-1 CATSDPGSGRVANEQFF TGTGCCACCAGTGACCCCGGTAGCGGGAGGGTAGCGAATGAGCAGTTCTTC
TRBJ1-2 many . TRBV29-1 CSVDPGGHGYTF TGCAGCGTTGACCCCGGGGGCCATGGCTACACCTTC
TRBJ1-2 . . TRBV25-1 CASSEYLNYGYTF TGTGCCAGCAGTGAATACCTCAACTATGGCTACACCTTC
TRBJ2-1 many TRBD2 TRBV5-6 CASFIPGLKYNEQFF TGTGCCAGCTTCATTCCGGGACTAAAATACAATGAGCAGTTCTTC
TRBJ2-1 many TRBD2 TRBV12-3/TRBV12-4 CASSGGLAGIQTYNEQFF TGTGCCAGCAGTGGCGGACTAGCGGGAATTCAAACCTACAATGAGCAGTTCTTC
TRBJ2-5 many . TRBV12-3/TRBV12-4 CASSRGTLQETQYF TGTGCCAGCAGCCGAGGGACTCTCCAAGAGACCCAGTACTTC
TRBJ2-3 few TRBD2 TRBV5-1 CASSVGLAGVADTQYF TGCGCCAGCAGCGTTGGACTAGCGGGAGTGGCAGATACGCAGTATTTT
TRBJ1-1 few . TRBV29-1 CSAGSLLIEAFF TGCAGCGCGGGGAGTTTATTGATTGAAGCTTTCTTT
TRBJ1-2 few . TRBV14 CASSQDQGVGAYGYTF TGTGCCAGCAGCCAAGATCAGGGCGTGGGTGCTTATGGCTACACCTTC
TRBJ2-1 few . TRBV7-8 CASVAEGSYNEQFF TGTGCCAGCGTGGCGGAGGGGTCCTACAATGAGCAGTTCTTC
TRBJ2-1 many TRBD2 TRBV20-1 CSARELVAVLAGGWEQFF TGCAGTGCTAGAGAGTTAGTTGCGGTCCTAGCGGGAGGCTGGGAGCAGTTCTTC
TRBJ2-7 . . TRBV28 CASSAGGVSEQYF TGTGCCAGCAGTGCTGGGGGCGTCTCCGAGCAGTACTTC
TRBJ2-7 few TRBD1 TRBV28 CASSPGGTGAYEQYF TGTGCCAGCAGCCCTGGGGGGACAGGGGCCTACGAGCAGTACTTC
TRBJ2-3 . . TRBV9 CASSVEITGTGGTDTQYF TGTGCCAGCAGCGTAGAGATAACGGGGACCGGGGGCACAGATACGCAGTATTTT
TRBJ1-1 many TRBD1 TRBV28 CASRKDRGLTEAFF TGTGCCAGCAGGAAAGACAGGGGGCTCACTGAAGCTTTCTTT
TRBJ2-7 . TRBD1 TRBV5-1 CASSLDRGNYEQYF TGCGCCAGCAGCTTGGACAGGGGAAACTACGAGCAGTACTTC
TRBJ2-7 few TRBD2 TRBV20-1 CSGDTGLDPYEQYF TGCAGTGGAGATACAGGACTAGACCCCTACGAGCAGTACTTC
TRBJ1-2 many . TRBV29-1 CSSGTAGENYGYTF TGCAGCTCCGGGACCGCGGGGGAAAACTATGGCTACACCTTC
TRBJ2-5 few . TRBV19 CASSSPMGETQYF TGTGCCAGTAGTAGTCCGATGGGGGAGACCCAGTACTTC
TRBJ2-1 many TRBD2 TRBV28 CASSTTRLAGGRIDEQFF TGTGCCAGCAGCACTACTCGACTAGCGGGAGGAAGGATTGATGAGCAGTTCTTC
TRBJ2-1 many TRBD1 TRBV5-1 CASSSIPGTGYNEQFF TGCGCCAGCAGCTCCATTCCCGGGACAGGCTACAATGAGCAGTTCTTC